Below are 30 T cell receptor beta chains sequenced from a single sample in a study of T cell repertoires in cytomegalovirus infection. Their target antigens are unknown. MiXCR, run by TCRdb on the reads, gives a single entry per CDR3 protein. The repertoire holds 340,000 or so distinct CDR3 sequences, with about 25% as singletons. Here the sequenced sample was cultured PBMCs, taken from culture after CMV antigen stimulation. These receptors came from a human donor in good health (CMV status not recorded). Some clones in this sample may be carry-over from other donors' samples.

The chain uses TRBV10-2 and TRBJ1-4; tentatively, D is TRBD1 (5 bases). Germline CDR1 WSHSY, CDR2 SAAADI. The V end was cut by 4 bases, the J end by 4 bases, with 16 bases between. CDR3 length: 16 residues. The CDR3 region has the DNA TGCGCCAGCAGTGCTCTAGGGGACCGCGTTAATGAAAAACTGTTTTTT. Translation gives CASSALGDRVNEKLFF.

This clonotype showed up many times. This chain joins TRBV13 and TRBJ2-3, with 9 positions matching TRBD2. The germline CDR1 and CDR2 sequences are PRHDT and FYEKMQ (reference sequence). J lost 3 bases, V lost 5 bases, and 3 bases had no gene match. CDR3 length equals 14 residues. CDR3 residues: CASSQSGRTDTQYF. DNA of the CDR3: TGTGCCAGCAGCCAAAGCGGGAGGACAGATACGCAGTATTTT.

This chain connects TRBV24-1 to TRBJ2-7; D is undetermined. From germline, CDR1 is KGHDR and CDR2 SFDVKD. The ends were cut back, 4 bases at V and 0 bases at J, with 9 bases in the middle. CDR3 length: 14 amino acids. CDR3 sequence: CATSDPGNSYEQYF. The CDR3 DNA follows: TGTGCCACCAGTGACCCCGGAAACTCCTACGAGCAGTACTTC.

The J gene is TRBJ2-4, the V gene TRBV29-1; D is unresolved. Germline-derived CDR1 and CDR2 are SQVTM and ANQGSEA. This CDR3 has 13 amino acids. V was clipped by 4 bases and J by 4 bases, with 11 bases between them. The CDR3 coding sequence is TGCAGCGTTGCGGCAGCCGTTAAAAACATTCAGTACTTC. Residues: CSVAAAVKNIQYF.

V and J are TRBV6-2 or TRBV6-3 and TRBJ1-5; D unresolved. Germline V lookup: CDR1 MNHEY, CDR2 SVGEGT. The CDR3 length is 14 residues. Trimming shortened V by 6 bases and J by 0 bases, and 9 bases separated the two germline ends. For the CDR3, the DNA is TGTGCCAGCAGCTATTTTAATAGCAATCAGCCCCAGCATTTT. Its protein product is CASSYFNSNQPQHF.

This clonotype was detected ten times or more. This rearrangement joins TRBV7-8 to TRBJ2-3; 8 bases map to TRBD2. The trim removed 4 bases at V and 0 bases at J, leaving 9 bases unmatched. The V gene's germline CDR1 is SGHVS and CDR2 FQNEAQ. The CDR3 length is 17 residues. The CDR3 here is CASSWEASGSSTDTQYF. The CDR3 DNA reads TGTGCCAGCAGCTGGGAGGCCAGCGGGAGTAGCACAGATACGCAGTATTTT.

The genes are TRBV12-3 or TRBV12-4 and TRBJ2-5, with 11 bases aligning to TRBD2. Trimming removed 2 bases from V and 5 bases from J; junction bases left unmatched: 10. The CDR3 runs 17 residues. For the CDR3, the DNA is TGTGCCAGCAGTTTATCCCTAGCGGGAGGAATAGCGGAGACCCAGTACTTC. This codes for CASSLSLAGGIAETQYF.

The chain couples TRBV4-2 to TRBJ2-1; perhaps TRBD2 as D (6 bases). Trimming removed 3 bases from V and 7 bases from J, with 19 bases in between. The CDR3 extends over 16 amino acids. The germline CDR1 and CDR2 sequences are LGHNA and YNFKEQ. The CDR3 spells CASSHEASASPNEQFF. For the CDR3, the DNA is TGTGCCAGCAGCCATGAGGCTAGCGCCTCCCCGAATGAGCAGTTCTTC.

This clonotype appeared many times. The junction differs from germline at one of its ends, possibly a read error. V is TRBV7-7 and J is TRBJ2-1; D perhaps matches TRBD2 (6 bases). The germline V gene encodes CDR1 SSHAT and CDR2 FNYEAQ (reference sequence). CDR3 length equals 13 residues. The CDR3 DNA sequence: TGTGCTAGCAGCTTAGCGGAACGGGGTGAGCAGTTCTTC. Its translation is CASSLAERGEQFF.

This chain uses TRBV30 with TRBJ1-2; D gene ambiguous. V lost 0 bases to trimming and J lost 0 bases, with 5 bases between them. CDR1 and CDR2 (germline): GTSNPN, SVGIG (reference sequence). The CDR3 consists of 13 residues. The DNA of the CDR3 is TGTGCCTGGAGTGTCGGCGCTAACTATGGCTACACCTTC. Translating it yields CAWSVGANYGYTF.

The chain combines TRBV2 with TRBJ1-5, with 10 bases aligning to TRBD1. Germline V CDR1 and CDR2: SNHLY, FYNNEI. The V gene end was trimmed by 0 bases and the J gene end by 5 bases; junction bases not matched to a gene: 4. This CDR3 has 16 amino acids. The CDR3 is CASSEASGTGDQPQHF. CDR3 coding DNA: TGTGCCAGCAGTGAAGCCTCCGGGACAGGGGATCAGCCCCAGCATTTT.

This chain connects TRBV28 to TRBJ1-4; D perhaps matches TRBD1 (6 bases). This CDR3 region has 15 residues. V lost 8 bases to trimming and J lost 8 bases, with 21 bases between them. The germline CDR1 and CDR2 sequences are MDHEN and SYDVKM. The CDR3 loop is CASGRGLGAGEKLFF. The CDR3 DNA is TGTGCCAGCGGGAGGGGTTTGGGGGCTGGAGAAAAACTGTTTTTT.

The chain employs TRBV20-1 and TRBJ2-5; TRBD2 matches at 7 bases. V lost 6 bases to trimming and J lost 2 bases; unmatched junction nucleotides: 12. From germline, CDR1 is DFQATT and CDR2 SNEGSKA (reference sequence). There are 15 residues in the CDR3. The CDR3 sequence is CSAPSIGREQETQYF. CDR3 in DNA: TGCAGTGCCCCCTCGATTGGGCGGGAGCAAGAGACCCAGTACTTC.

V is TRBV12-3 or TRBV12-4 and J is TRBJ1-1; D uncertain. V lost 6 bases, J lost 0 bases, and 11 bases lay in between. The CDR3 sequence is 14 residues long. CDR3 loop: CASRHRRLNTEAFF. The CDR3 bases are TGTGCCAGCAGGCATCGGCGTTTGAACACTGAAGCTTTCTTT.

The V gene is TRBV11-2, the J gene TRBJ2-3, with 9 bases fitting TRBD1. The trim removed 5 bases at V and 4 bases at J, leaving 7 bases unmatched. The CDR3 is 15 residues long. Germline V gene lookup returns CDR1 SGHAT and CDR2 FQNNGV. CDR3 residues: CASSPQGARSDTQYF. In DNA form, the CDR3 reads TGTGCCAGCAGCCCACAGGGGGCCAGATCAGATACGCAGTATTTT.

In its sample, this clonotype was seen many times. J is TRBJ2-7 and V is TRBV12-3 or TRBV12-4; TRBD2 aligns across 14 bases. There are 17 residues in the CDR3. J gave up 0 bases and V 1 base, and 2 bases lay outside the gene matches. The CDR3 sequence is CASSLGGLAGDSYEQYV. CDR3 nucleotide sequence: TGTGCCAGCAGTTTAGGGGGACTAGCGGGGGACTCCTACGAGCAGTACGTC.

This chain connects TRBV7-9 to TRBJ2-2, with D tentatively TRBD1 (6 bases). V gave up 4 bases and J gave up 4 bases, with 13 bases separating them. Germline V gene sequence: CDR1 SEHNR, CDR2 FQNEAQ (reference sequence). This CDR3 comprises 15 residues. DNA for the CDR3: TGTGCCAGCAGCTACAGGGCCGCGGGCACCGGGGAGCTGTTTTTT. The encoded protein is CASSYRAAGTGELFF.

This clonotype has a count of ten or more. The chain's CDR3 is CASSPSSGRAVTNEQYF. Written as DNA, the CDR3 is TGTGCCAGCAGCCCCTCTAGCGGGAGGGCCGTTACGAACGAGCAGTACTTC. V gene TRBV7-9 combines with J gene TRBJ2-7; TRBD2 matches at 12 bases. Germline assignment: CDR1 SEHNR and CDR2 FQNEAQ (reference sequence). The CDR3 is 17 residues long. With V trimmed by 5 bases and J by 5 bases, 13 bases remained unmatched.

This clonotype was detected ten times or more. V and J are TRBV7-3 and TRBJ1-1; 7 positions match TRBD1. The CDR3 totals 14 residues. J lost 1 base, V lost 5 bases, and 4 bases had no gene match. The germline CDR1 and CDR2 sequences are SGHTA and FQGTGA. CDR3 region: CASSRTGENTEAFF. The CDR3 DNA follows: TGTGCCAGCAGCAGAACAGGGGAGAACACTGAAGCTTTCTTT.

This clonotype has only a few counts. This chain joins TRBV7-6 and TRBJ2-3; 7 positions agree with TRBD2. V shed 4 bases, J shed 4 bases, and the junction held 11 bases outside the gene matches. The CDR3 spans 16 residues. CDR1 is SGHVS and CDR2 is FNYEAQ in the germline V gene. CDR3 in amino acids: CASSSGRGGYADTQYF. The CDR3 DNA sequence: TGTGCCAGCAGCTCGGGCCGGGGAGGGTACGCAGATACGCAGTATTTT.

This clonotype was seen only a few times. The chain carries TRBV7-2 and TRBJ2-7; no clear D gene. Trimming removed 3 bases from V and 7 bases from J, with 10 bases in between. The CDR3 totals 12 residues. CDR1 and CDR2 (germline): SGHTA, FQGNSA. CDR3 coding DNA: TGTGCCAGCAGCTTTGCTGAAGGGGAGCAGTACTTC. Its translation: CASSFAEGEQYF.

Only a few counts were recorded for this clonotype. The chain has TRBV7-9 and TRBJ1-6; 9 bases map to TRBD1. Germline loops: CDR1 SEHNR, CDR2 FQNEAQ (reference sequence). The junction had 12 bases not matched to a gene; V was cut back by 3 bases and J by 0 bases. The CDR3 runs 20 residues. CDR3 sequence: CASSFAGTGLTSSYNSPLHF. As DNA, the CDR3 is TGTGCCAGCAGCTTCGCCGGGACAGGGCTAACGAGCTCCTATAATTCACCCCTCCACTTT.

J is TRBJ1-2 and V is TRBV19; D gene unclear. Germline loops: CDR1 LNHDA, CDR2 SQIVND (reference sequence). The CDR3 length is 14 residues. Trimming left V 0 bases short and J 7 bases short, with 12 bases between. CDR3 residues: CASSIDSSLGGYTF. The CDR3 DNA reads TGTGCCAGTAGTATAGACAGCTCGCTTGGTGGCTACACCTTC.

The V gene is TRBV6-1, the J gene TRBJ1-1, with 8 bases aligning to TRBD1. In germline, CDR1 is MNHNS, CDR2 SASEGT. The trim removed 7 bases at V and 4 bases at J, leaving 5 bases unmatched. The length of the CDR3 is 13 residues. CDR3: CASNRQGFTEAFF. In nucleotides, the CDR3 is TGTGCCAGCAATCGACAGGGGTTCACTGAAGCTTTCTTT.

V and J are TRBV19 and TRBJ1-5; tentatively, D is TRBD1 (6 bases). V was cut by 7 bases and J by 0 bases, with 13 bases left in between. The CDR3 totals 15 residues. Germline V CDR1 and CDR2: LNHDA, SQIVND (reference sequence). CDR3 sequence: CASTLTGSSNQPQHF. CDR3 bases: TGTGCCAGTACTCTAACAGGGTCTAGCAATCAGCCCCAGCATTTT.

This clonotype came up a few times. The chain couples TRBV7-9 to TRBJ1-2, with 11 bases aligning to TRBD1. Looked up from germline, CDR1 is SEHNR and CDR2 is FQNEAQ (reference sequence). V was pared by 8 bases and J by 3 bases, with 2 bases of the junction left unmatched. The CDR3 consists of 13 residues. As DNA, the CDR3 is TGTGCCAGCGGACAGGGGGCGGACTATGGCTACACCTTC. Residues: CASGQGADYGYTF.

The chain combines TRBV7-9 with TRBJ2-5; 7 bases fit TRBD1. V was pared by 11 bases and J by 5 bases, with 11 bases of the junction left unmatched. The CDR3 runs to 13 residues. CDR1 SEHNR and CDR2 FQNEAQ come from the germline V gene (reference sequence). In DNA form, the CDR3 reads TGTGCCGGCGACCACAGGGGAACGGAGACCCAGTACTTC. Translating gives CAGDHRGTETQYF.

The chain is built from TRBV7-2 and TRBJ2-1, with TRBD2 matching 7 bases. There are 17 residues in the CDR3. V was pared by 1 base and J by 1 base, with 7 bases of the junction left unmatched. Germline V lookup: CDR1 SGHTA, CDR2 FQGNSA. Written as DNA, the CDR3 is TGTGCCAGCAGCTTAGACGGCGGGAGTCGGTCCTACAATGAGCAGTTCTTC. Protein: CASSLDGGSRSYNEQFF.

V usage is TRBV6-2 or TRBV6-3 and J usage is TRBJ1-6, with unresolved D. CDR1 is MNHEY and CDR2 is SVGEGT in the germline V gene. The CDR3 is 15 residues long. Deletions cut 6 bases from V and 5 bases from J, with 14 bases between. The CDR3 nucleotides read TGTGCCAGCAGCGGCCGGCCGGCCGATAATTCACCCCTCCACTTT. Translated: CASSGRPADNSPLHF.

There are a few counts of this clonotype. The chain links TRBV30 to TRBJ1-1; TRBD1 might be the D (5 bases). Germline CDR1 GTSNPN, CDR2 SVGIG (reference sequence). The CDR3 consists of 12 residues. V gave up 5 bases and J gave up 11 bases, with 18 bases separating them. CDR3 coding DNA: TGTGCCTGGGGAGAGGGGACTGGAGTGGCTTTCTTT. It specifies CAWGEGTGVAFF.